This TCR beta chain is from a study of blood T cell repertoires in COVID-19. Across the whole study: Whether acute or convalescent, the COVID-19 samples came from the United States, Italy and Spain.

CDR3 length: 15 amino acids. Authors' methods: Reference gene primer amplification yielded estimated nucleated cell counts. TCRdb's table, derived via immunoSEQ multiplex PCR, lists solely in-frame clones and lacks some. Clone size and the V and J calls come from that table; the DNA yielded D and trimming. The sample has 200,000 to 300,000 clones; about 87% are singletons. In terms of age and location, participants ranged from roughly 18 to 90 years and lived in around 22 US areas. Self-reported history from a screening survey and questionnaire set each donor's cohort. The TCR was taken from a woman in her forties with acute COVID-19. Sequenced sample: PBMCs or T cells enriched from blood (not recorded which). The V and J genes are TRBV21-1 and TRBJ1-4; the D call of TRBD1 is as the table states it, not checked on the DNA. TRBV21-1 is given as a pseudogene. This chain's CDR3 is CASSRDREKNEKLFF. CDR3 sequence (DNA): TGTGCCAGCAGCAGGGACAGGGAAAAAAATGAAAAACTGTTTTTT.